This T cell receptor (beta chain) comes out of a study of T cells after yellow fever vaccination. Study-level points and caveats: CD4 and CD8 compartments shared a small share of clonotypes, likely from convergent recombination.

This clonotype occurred a few times. The antigen is not known. TCRdb used MiXCR to reprocess the 5' RACE reads, holding one entry per CDR3 protein. The sample carries hundreds of thousands of distinct CDR3 sequences, roughly an eighth recorded once. CDR1 SQVTM and CDR2 ANQGSEA come from the germline V gene. The CDR3 length is 16 residues. Trimming removed 3 bases at V and 1 base at J, with 17 bases between. The source is a man aged 30 to 39 who received the YFV17D yellow fever vaccine. The chain joins TRBV29-1 to TRBJ2-3; the D call may be TRBD1 or TRBD2 (5 bases each). The starting material was PBMCs, obtained on the day of the yellow fever booster vaccination. The CDR3, as DNA: TGCAGCGTTGATTGGGGGAGCCCTCCTCGCACAGATACGCAGTATTTT. It is translated as CSVDWGSPPRTDTQYF.